This T cell receptor beta chain was observed in a study of siplizumab effects on memory and regulatory T cells. Only in-frame clones appear in the TCRdb table, and some are missing; sequencing was by immunoSEQ multiplex PCR. The sample comprises 95,000 to 100,000 clones, about nine tenths of which are singletons, and 12% rests with the top ten. The study's findings and limits: The diversity of naive T cells seemed greater than that of memory cells, and their alloresponse contribution seemed major.

The CDR3 runs 13 residues. Trimming pared 6 bases from V and 0 bases from J, leaving 7 bases between. Per germline, CDR1 LNHDA and CDR2 SQIVND (reference sequence). For this clone: Its target is not known.

The chain has TRBV19 and TRBJ2-3; no firm D call. Sequencing was performed on non-Treg CD4+ T cells sorted from blood. This receptor was identified in a human donor in good health. CDR3 sequence: CASRSLSTDTQYF. The CDR3 DNA is TGTGCCAGTAGGAGCTTAAGCACAGATACGCAGTATTTT. Filled out from reference TRBV19 and TRBJ2-3, the complete variable domain reads DGGITQSPKYLFRKEGQNVTLSCEQNLNHDAMYWYRQDPGQGLRLIYYSQIVNDFQKGDIAEGYSVSREKKESFPLTVTSAQKNPTAFYLCASRSLSTDTQYFGPGTRLTVL.